A single sample is the source of the 14 T cell receptor beta chains below, sequenced in a study of OX40 agonist ivuxolimab in advanced cancers. The assay was immunoSEQ multiplex PCR, and TCRdb's table has in-frame clones only and misses some. The sample shows 45,000 to 65,000 clones, about 90% of them seen only once. The source material was CD4+ or CD8+ T cells sorted from blood, sampled in a trial of the OX40 agonist ivuxolimab. The source is an adult with an advanced solid tumor such as melanoma, head and neck, liver or kidney cancer.

The J gene is TRBJ2-3, the V gene TRBV5-4; TRBD2 is a possible D gene (6 bases). Trimming removed 4 bases at V and 3 bases at J, with 18 bases between. The CDR3 is 16 amino acids. Germline V CDR1 and CDR2: SGHNT, YYREEE (reference sequence). As DNA, the CDR3 is TGTGCCAGCAGCCGGGGTGGGGGGAGAGGGACAGATACGCAGTATTTT. It codes for CASSRGGGRGTDTQYF.

CDR3 in amino acids: CASSRDRANEKLFF. DNA for the CDR3: TGTGCCAGTAGTAGGGACAGAGCTAATGAAAAACTGTTTTTT. V usage is TRBV19 and J usage is TRBJ1-4; 7 bases are shared with TRBD1. Germline CDR1 LNHDA, CDR2 SQIVND (reference sequence). Trimming at V came to 4 bases and at J to 3 bases, leaving 2 bases not matched to a gene. The CDR3 sequence is 14 residues long. The full variable domain, rest sourced from reference TRBV19 and TRBJ1-4, is DGGITQSPKYLFRKEGQNVTLSCEQNLNHDAMYWYRQDPGQGLRLIYYSQIVNDFQKGDIAEGYSVSREKKESFPLTVTSAQKNPTAFYLCASSRDRANEKLFFGSGTQLSVL.

The chain couples TRBV27 to TRBJ2-6; 7 positions match TRBD1. V was pared by 7 bases and J by 2 bases, with 2 bases of the junction left unmatched. Germline CDR1 MNHEY, CDR2 SMNVEV (reference sequence). This CDR3 is 14 amino acids long. CDR3 protein: CASTDRAGANVLTF. The DNA for the CDR3 is TGTGCCAGCACTGACAGGGCTGGGGCCAACGTCCTGACTTTC.

The rearrangement joins TRBV2 to TRBJ2-2, with 7 nucleotides matching TRBD1. The CDR3 extends over 15 amino acids. Germline V CDR1 and CDR2: SNHLY, FYNNEI. Trimming at V came to 7 bases and at J to 0 bases, leaving 5 bases not matched to a gene. The CDR3 spells CASKGTAANTGELFF. CDR3 nucleotide sequence: TGTGCCAGCAAAGGGACAGCCGCGAACACCGGGGAGCTGTTTTTT.

The CDR3: CASSLEQGQPQHF. The CDR3 region has the DNA TGCGCCAGCAGCTTGGAACAGGGCCAGCCCCAGCATTTT. This chain links TRBV5-1 with TRBJ1-5; D is possibly TRBD1 (6 bases). This CDR3 contains 13 residues. V gave up 0 bases and J gave up 7 bases, with 8 bases separating them. The germline gives CDR1 SGHRS, CDR2 YFSETQ.

The chain links TRBV30 to TRBJ2-5, with D possibly being TRBD2 (5 bases). Trimming pared 3 bases from V and 6 bases from J, leaving 8 bases between. The CDR3 consists of 11 residues. Germline-derived CDR1 and CDR2 are GTSNPN and SVGIG (reference sequence). The CDR3 spells CAWSLGKTQYF. The CDR3 DNA is TGTGCCTGGAGCCTCGGGAAGACCCAGTACTTC.

The J gene is TRBJ2-2, the V gene TRBV10-1; 10 bases match TRBD2. The CDR3 contains 17 residues. Losses at the gene ends were 4 bases for V and 7 bases for J; bases not matched to a gene: 12. Germline V gene sequence: CDR1 WNHNN, CDR2 SYGVQD (reference sequence). The CDR3 DNA sequence: TGCGCCAGCAGTGGCCCTCGGCTAGCGGGAGTCGTCGGGGAGCTGTTTTTT. It codes for CASSGPRLAGVVGELFF.

This clone is a singleton in its sample. This chain connects TRBV10-3 to TRBJ2-1; either TRBD1 or TRBD2 may fit D (5 bases each). The CDR3 extends over 18 amino acids. V was trimmed by 7 bases and J by 9 bases, leaving 31 bases between them. Germline V gene lookup returns CDR1 ENHRY and CDR2 SYGVKD. The CDR3 protein is CAIKRQGKSGIIAGEQFF. CDR3 bases: TGTGCCATCAAAAGGCAGGGAAAGTCGGGGATCATCGCGGGTGAGCAGTTCTTC.

This chain connects TRBV19 to TRBJ1-2; TRBD1 might be the D (5 bases). CDR1 LNHDA and CDR2 SQIVND come from the germline V gene (reference sequence). The V end lost 8 bases, the J end lost 3 bases, and 22 bases lay between the germline ends. CDR3 length: 16 amino acids. CDR3: CASRRDAGRWDYGYTF. The CDR3 region has the DNA TGTGCCAGTCGTAGAGACGCGGGGCGGTGGGACTATGGCTACACCTTC.

The chain joins TRBV5-5 to TRBJ2-1, with D tentatively TRBD1 or TRBD2 (6 bases each). The CDR3 spans 13 residues. CDR1 and CDR2 (germline): SGHKS, YYEKEE (reference sequence). The V end lost 0 bases, the J end lost 10 bases, and 11 bases lay between the germline ends. The CDR3 protein is CASSLAGGNEQFF. The CDR3 nucleotides read TGTGCCAGCAGCTTGGCCGGGGGCAACGAGCAGTTCTTC.

The rearrangement joins TRBV29-1 to TRBJ2-7, with a possible D match to TRBD1 (5 bases). The V end lost 5 bases, the J end lost 3 bases, and 8 bases lay between the germline ends. Germline CDR1 reads SQVTM; CDR2 reads ANQGSEA. CDR3 length: 11 amino acids. Here the CDR3 DNA reads TGCAGCGTTAAGCAGGGCTACGAGCAGTACTTC. It yields the protein CSVKQGYEQYF.

The chain recombines TRBV6-5 with TRBJ2-5, with D possibly TRBD1 on 5 matching bases. This CDR3 has 15 amino acids. The germline gives CDR1 MNHEY, CDR2 SVGAGI. The V gene lost 0 bases and the J gene lost 1 base, with 9 bases spanning the gap. CDR3 coding DNA: TGTGCCAGCAGTTACTCGACCCAGGGCCAAGAGACCCAGTACTTC. Translation: CASSYSTQGQETQYF.

A single count supports this clone. The rearrangement links TRBV6-1 to TRBJ2-1; TRBD2 matches at 8 bases. CDR3 length: 11 amino acids. V was clipped by 8 bases and J by 12 bases; unmatched bases: 6. Germline CDR1 MNHNS, CDR2 SASEGT. The CDR3 protein is CASVPGGGQFF. The CDR3 DNA sequence: TGTGCCAGCGTCCCCGGGGGGGGGCAGTTCTTC.

V gene TRBV7-2 combines with J gene TRBJ2-7, with a weak D call TRBD2 (6 bases). V was cut by 0 bases and J by 4 bases, with 7 bases left in between. The CDR3 totals 13 residues. Germline CDR1 and CDR2: SGHTA and FQGNSA. In DNA, the CDR3 is TGTGCCAGCAGCTTAGCGGGACTGTACGAGCAGTACTTC. Its translation: CASSLAGLYEQYF.